These T cell receptor beta chains were read from a single sample in a study of metastatic and nonmetastatic thyroid tumors. TCRdb re-called the PCR reads with MiXCR. The repertoire holds some 15,000 clones, about 27% seen once, with nearly 20% in the top ten. Sequenced: tumor tissue. These receptors all stem from a female donor with papillary thyroid cancer or a benign thyroid nodule (not recorded which). Some clones in this sample may be carry-over from other donors' samples. The CDR3 runs from the conserved cysteine through the conserved F or W. D genes are given only for firm matches. Clone size appears in some rows only: once, few, many, or a class for an expanded clone.

V gene,D gene,J gene,clone size,CDR3 protein,CDR3 DNA
TRBV5-6,-,TRBJ2-7,-,CASSPPGRTDEQYF,TGTGCCAGCAGCCCCCCGGGACGGACAGACGAGCAGTACTTC
TRBV2,-,TRBJ2-1,medium-sized,CASRGPFLVSYNEQFF,TGTGCCAGCAGGGGCCCCTTCTTGGTCTCCTACAATGAGCAGTTCTTC
TRBV28,-,TRBJ1-6,medium-sized,CASSSGVSGSPLHF,TGTGCCAGCAGTTCAGGGGTATCGGGGTCACCCCTCCACTTT
TRBV11-2,-,TRBJ1-1,-,CASSETHLFTEAFF,TGTGCCAGCAGCGAAACGCACCTGTTCACTGAAGCTTTCTTT
TRBV10-2,TRBD1,TRBJ1-6,many,CASSEGQGLPLHF,TGCGCCAGCAGTGAGGGACAGGGTCTACCCCTCCACTTT
TRBV11-2,-,TRBJ2-7,medium-sized,CASSGGRSGSSYEQYF,TGTGCCAGCAGCGGCGGTCGATCGGGAAGCTCCTACGAGCAGTACTTC
TRBV2,-,TRBJ1-1,many,CASTPLATEAFF,TGTGCCAGCACTCCCCTGGCCACTGAAGCTTTCTTT
TRBV6-1,-,TRBJ2-7,-,CASQMAPRWAYEQYF,TGTGCCAGCCAAATGGCCCCCAGATGGGCCTACGAGCAGTACTTC
TRBV6-1,TRBD2,TRBJ2-1,-,CASWRLAGLNEQFF,TGTGCCAGCTGGCGACTAGCGGGGCTCAATGAGCAGTTCTTC
TRBV4-2,-,TRBJ1-6,many,CASSQEGTGNSPLHF,TGTGCCAGCAGCCAAGAAGGAACAGGCAATTCACCCCTCCACTTT
TRBV2,-,TRBJ1-3,-,CASSSRSGSGNTIYF,TGTGCCAGCAGTTCCAGGTCGGGATCCGGAAACACCATATATTTT
TRBV12-3/TRBV12-4,-,TRBJ1-3,many,CASSLVDSGNTIYF,TGTGCCAGCAGTTTAGTAGACTCTGGAAACACCATATATTTT
TRBV30,-,TRBJ1-4,many,CAWSVELGTNEKLFF,TGTGCCTGGAGTGTGGAACTGGGTACTAATGAAAAACTGTTTTTT
TRBV5-6,TRBD2,TRBJ2-2,many,CASSLPGLAGYTGELFF,TGTGCCAGCAGCTTACCGGGACTAGCGGGATACACCGGGGAGCTGTTTTTT
TRBV30,TRBD2,TRBJ2-7,-,CAWKFGGAYEQYF,TGTGCCTGGAAGTTCGGGGGGGCCTACGAGCAGTACTTC
TRBV3-1,-,TRBJ1-2,-,CASSQESGTIARGYTF,TGTGCCAGCAGCCAAGAGTCCGGGACAATCGCCCGGGGCTACACCTTC
TRBV30,-,TRBJ1-5,-,CAWSVGAGIGPQHF,TGTGCCTGGAGTGTTGGGGCGGGAATCGGGCCCCAGCATTTT
TRBV7-6,-,TRBJ2-1,medium-sized,CASSPAVQGRNNEQFF,TGTGCCAGCAGCCCCGCCGTGCAGGGACGGAACAATGAGCAGTTCTTC
TRBV9,TRBD2,TRBJ2-1,-,CASSSPGGGEGNEQFF,TGTGCCAGCAGCTCCCCCGGGGGGGGAGAGGGGAATGAGCAGTTCTTC
TRBV27,-,TRBJ1-4,few,CASSGQGSNEKLFF,TGTGCCAGCAGTGGTCAGGGCTCTAATGAAAAACTGTTTTTT
TRBV20-1,TRBD1,TRBJ1-1,-,CSADREGTEAFF,TGCAGTGCGGACAGGGAGGGAACTGAAGCTTTCTTT
TRBV4-1,-,TRBJ1-4,-,CASSVRGVEKLFF,TGCGCCAGTAGCGTTAGGGGGGTTGAGAAACTGTTTTTT
TRBV30,-,TRBJ1-2,many,CAWSVGGSLDGYTF,TGTGCCTGGAGTGTCGGGGGTTCGCTAGATGGCTACACCTTC
TRBV5-6,-,TRBJ1-2,once,CASSLVGEGYGYTF,TGTGCCAGCAGCTTGGTCGGGGAGGGATATGGCTACACCTTC
TRBV30,-,TRBJ2-7,-,CAWLTAYEQYF,TGTGCCTGGCTTACAGCCTACGAGCAGTACTTC
TRBV20-1,TRBD1,TRBJ2-1,-,CSADSGTGGDEQFF,TGCAGTGCTGATTCCGGGACAGGGGGCGATGAGCAGTTCTTC
TRBV20-1,-,TRBJ1-5,-,CSARIQDNQPQHF,TGCAGTGCTAGAATCCAGGACAATCAGCCCCAGCATTTT
TRBV28,TRBD1,TRBJ1-4,-,CASSPKDRGFEKLFF,TGTGCCAGCAGTCCTAAGGACAGGGGCTTTGAAAAACTGTTTTTT
TRBV13,-,TRBJ1-2,-,CASSISGDGYTF,TGTGCCAGCAGCATATCAGGGGATGGCTACACCTTC
TRBV11-2,TRBD1,TRBJ2-7,-,CASSKSGQGNEQYF,TGTGCCAGCAGCAAATCGGGACAGGGAAACGAGCAGTACTTC
TRBV5-1,TRBD1,TRBJ1-1,-,CASSLMGQGETEAFF,TGCGCCAGCAGCTTGATGGGACAGGGGGAAACTGAAGCTTTCTTT
TRBV19,-,TRBJ2-7,few,CASKDRFYEQYF,TGTGCCAGTAAGGACCGGTTCTACGAGCAGTACTTC
TRBV28,-,TRBJ2-2,-,CASSPSVANTWELFF,TGTGCCAGCAGTCCGTCGGTGGCGAACACCTGGGAGCTGTTTTTT
TRBV20-1,TRBD1,TRBJ2-5,many,CSARRQGVGETQYF,TGCAGTGCTAGAAGACAGGGCGTAGGCGAGACCCAGTACTTC
TRBV5-5,-,TRBJ1-1,many,CASSFTGMNTEAFF,TGTGCCAGCAGCTTCACAGGGATGAACACTGAAGCTTTCTTT
TRBV6-8,-,TRBJ2-5,few,CASSWDNQETQYF,TGTGCCAGCAGTTGGGACAACCAAGAGACCCAGTACTTC
TRBV11-1,TRBD2,TRBJ2-7,-,CASSQPLAGGQYEQYF,TGTGCCAGCAGCCAACCGCTAGCGGGAGGTCAGTACGAGCAGTACTTC
TRBV4-1,-,TRBJ1-1,-,CASSQPLTGNTEAFF,TGCGCCAGCAGCCAACCCCTGACAGGGAACACTGAAGCTTTCTTT
TRBV4-2,-,TRBJ1-5,-,CASSQDILSQPQHF,TGTGCCAGCAGCCAAGATATTCTAAGTCAGCCCCAGCATTTT
TRBV25-1,-,TRBJ1-2,-,CASTEGGGVNYGYTF,TGTGCCAGCACCGAGGGGGGAGGGGTCAACTATGGCTACACCTTC
TRBV7-9,-,TRBJ2-1,few,CASSLFTEGQFF,TGTGCCAGCAGCTTATTTACCGAGGGGCAGTTCTTC
TRBV7-9,-,TRBJ1-2,-,CANSFARGRDCYTF,TGTGCCAACAGCTTTGCCAGGGGACGGGATTGCTACACCTTC
TRBV7-3,-,TRBJ2-6,-,CASSLGVSGANVLTF,TGTGCCAGCAGCTTAGGGGTCTCTGGGGCCAACGTCCTGACTTTC
TRBV28,-,TRBJ2-7,many,CASSGLWGNSYEQYF,TGTGCCAGCAGCGGATTGTGGGGGAATTCCTACGAGCAGTACTTC
TRBV9,-,TRBJ1-1,medium-sized,CASSAGAGSNTEAFF,TGTGCCAGCAGCGCGGGGGCAGGGAGCAACACTGAAGCTTTCTTT
TRBV20-1,TRBD2,TRBJ2-1,-,CSARGTSGASYNEQFF,TGCAGTGCTAGAGGGACTAGCGGGGCCTCCTACAATGAGCAGTTCTTC
TRBV18,-,TRBJ2-7,few,CASSPPSSYEQYF,TGTGCCAGCTCACCCCCCTCCTCCTACGAGCAGTACTTC
TRBV7-6,-,TRBJ1-1,-,CASSLETDMNTEAFF,TGTGCCAGCAGCTTAGAAACAGATATGAACACTGAAGCTTTCTTT
TRBV20-1,TRBD1,TRBJ1-6,few,CSARIRTGNSPLHF,TGCAGTGCTCGAATAAGGACAGGGAATTCACCCCTCCACTTT
TRBV12-3/TRBV12-4,-,TRBJ2-5,few,CASSPLGVQETQYF,TGTGCCAGCAGCCCTCTAGGGGTCCAAGAGACCCAGTACTTC
TRBV6-1,-,TRBJ2-7,medium-sized,CASSVGESYEQYF,TGTGCCAGCTCGGTGGGGGAATCCTACGAGCAGTACTTC
TRBV4-3,-,TRBJ2-6,many,CASSQEVVSGANVLTF,TGCGCCAGCAGCCAGGAGGTAGTCTCTGGGGCCAACGTCCTGACTTTC
TRBV6-1,-,TRBJ2-2,many,CASSEELGSSGELFF,TGTGCCAGCAGTGAGGAGCTGGGGTCTAGCGGGGAGCTGTTTTTT